This T cell receptor beta chain was observed in a study of cytomegalovirus exposure and HLA in healthy donors. Study details: Earlier, almost 120 million unique TCR beta sequences were recovered from about 179 million T cells by an analysis.

CDR1 PRHDT and CDR2 FYEKMQ come from the germline V gene (reference sequence). Trimming cost V 7 bases and J 4 bases, with 11 bases left between them. The CDR3 runs 14 residues. This PCR relied on a set of 60 Vbeta primers and 13 Jbeta primers. Per the study methods: A later analysis counted roughly 74 million unique TCR beta chains, around 10 million shared. This table comes from immunoSEQ multiplex PCR, and its TCRdb copy is limited to in-frame clones, with some not included. That table is the source of V, J and clone size, and D and trimming were worked out from the DNA. Of more than 90,000 clones listed, more than 60% are singletons.

Source material: PBMCs. The TCR sequence derives from a human donor in good health. J is TRBJ1-6 and V is TRBV13; D gene uncertain. The CDR3 protein is CASTEGLYNSPLHF. Here the CDR3 DNA reads TGTGCCAGCACGGAGGGTCTATATAATTCACCCCTCCACTTT.